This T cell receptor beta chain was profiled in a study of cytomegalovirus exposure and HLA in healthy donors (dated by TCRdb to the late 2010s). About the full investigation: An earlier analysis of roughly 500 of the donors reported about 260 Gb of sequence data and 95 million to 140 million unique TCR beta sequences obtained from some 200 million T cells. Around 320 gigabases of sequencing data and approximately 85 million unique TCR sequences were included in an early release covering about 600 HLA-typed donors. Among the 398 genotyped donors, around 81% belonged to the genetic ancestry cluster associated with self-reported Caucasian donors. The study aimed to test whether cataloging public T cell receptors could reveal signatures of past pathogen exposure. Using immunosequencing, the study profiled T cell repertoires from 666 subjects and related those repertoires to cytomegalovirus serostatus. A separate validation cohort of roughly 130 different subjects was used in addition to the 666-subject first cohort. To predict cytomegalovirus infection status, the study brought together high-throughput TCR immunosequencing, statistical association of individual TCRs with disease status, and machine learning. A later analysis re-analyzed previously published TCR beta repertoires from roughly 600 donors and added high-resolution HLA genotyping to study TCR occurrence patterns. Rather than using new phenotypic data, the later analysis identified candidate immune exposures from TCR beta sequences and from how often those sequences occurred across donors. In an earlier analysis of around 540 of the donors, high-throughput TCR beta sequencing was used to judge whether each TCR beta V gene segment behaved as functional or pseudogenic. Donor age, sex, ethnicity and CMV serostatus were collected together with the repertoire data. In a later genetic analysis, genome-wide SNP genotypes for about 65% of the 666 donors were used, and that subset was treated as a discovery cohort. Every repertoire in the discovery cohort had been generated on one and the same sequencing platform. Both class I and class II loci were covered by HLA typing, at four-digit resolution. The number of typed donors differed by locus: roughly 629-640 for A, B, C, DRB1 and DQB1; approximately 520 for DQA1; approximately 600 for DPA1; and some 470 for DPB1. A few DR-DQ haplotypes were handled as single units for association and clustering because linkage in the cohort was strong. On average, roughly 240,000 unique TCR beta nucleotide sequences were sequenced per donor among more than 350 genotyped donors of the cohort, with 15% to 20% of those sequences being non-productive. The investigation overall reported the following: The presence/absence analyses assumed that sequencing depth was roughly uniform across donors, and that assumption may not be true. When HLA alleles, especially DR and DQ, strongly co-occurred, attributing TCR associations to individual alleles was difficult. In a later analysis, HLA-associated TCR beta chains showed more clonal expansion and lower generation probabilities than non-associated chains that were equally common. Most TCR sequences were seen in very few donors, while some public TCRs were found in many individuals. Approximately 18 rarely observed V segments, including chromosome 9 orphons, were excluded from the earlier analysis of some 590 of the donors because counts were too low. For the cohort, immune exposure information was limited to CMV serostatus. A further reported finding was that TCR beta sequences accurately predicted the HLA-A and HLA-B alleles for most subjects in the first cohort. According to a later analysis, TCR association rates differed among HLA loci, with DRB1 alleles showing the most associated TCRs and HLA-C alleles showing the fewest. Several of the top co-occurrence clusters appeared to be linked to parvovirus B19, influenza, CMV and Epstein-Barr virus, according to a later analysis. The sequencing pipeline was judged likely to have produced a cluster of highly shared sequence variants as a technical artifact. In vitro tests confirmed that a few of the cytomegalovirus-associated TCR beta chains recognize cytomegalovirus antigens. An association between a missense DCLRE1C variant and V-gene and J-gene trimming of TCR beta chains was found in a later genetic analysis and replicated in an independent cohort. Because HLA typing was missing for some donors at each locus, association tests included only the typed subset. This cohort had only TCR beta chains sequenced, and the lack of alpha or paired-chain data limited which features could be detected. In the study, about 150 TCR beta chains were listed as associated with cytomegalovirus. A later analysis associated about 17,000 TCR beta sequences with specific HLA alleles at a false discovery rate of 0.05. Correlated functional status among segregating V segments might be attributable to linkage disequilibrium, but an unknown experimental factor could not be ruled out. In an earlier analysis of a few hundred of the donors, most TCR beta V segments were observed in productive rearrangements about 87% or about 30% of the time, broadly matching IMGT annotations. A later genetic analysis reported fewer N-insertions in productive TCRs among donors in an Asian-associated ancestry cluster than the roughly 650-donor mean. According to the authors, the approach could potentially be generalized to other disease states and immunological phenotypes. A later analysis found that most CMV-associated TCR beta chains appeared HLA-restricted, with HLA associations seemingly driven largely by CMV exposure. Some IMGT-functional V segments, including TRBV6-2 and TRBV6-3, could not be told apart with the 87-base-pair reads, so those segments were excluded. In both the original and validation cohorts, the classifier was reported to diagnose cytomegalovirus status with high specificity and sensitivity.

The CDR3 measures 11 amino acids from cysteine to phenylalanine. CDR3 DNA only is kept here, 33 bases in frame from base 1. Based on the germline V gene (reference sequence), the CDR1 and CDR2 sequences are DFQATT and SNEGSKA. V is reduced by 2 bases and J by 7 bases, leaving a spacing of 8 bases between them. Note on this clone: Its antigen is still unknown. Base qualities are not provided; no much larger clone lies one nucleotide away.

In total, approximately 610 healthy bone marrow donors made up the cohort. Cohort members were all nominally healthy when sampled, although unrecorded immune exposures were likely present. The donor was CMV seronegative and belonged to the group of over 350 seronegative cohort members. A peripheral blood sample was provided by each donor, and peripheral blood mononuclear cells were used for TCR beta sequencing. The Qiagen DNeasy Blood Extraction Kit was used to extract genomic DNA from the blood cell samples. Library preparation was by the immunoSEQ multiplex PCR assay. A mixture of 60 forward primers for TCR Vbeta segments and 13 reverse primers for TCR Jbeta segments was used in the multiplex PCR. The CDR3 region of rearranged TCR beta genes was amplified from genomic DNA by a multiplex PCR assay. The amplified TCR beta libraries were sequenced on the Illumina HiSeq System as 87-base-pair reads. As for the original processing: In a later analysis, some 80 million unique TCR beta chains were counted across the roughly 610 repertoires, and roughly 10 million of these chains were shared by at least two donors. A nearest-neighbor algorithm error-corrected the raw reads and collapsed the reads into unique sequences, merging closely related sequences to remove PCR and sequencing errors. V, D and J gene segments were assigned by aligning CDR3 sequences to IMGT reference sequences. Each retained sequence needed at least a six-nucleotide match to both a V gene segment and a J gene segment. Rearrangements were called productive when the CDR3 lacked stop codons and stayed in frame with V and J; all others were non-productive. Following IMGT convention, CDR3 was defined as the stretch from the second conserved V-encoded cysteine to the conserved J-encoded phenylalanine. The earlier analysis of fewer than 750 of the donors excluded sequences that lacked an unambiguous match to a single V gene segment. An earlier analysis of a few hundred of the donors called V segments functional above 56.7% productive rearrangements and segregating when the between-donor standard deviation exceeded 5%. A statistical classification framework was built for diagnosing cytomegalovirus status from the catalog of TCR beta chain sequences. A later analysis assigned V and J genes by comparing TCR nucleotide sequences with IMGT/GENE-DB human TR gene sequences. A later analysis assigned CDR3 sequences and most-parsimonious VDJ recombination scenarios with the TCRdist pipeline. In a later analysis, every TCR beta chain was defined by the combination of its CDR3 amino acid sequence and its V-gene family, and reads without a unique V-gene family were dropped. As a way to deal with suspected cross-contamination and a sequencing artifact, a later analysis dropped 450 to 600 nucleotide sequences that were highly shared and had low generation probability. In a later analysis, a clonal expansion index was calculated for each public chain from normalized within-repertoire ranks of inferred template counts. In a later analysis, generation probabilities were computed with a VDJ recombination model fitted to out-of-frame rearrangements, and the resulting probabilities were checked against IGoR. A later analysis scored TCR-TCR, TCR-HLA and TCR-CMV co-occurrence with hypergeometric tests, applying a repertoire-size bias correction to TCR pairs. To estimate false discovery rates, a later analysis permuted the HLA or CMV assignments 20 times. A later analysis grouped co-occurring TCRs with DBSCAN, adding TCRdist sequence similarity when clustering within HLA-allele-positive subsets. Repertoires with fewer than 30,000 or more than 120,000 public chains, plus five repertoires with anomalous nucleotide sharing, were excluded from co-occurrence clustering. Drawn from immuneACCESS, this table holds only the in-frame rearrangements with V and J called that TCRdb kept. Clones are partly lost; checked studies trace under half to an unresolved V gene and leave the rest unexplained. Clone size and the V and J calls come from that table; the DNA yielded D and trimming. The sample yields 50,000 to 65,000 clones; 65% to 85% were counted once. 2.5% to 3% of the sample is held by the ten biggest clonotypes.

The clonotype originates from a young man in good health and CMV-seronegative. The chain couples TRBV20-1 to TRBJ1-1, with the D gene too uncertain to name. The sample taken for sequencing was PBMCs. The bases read TGCAGTGCTAGATTCGCGAGTGAAGCTTTCTTT. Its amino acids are CSARFASEAFF.